Sequencing of this T cell receptor beta chain was carried out in a study of blood T cell repertoires in COVID-19. Whole-study context: Nucleic acid was either cDNA or gDNA, and it came from T cells, B-cell-depleted T cells, or PBMCs.

Source study methods: Amplifying reference gene primers gave estimates of nucleated cell counts. Sequenced by immunoSEQ multiplex PCR; TCRdb stores in-frame clones only, minus some. That table is the source of V, J and clone size, and D and trimming were worked out from the DNA. The sample gives just over 250,000 clones, approximately 89% of which show up once; 8.5% to 10% is in the top ten. In germline, CDR1 is GTSNPN, CDR2 SVGIG (reference sequence). Trimming pared 2 bases from V and 0 bases from J, leaving 3 bases between. The length of the CDR3 is 12 residues. This clone was counted only a few times.

The sequencing input was peripheral blood. The gene calls are TRBV30 and TRBJ2-3; D gene uncertain. The receptor was derived from a man aged 40-49 years who had recovered from COVID-19. CDR3 in DNA: TGTGCCTGGAGTCATAGCACAGATACGCAGTATTTT. This encodes CAWSHSTDTQYF.